This T cell receptor (beta chain) was retrieved from a study of tumor-infiltrating lymphocytes in primary liver carcinoma. They got blood RNA out of unsorted whole blood and also pulled out germline DNA. In its sample, this clonotype ranks as medium-sized. Priming with a constant-region primer yielded TCR beta cDNA from approximately 500 ng total RNA. Modified slightly, ARM-PCR produced TCR beta libraries over three nested multiplex PCR rounds. The first two PCR rounds used TRBV1-TRBV30 forward primers with a C-beta reverse primer, about 10 cycles each. MiXCR, applied by TCRdb to the multiplex PCR reads, yields one record per CDR3 protein. The sample yields almost 200,000 distinct CDR3 sequences, approximately 64% seen once. The germline V gene has CDR1 SGHAT and CDR2 FQNNGV. The CDR3 sequence is 14 residues long. Trimming removed 6 bases from V and 1 base from J, with 12 bases in between.

Sequenced sample: peripheral blood. The rearrangement joins TRBV11-2 to TRBJ1-2; D unclear. The TCR sequence derives from a woman between 55 and 75 years old with primary liver carcinoma and hepatitis B virus infection. CDR3 DNA sequence: TGTGCCAGCAGGCCCGGACTGAATAACTATGGCTACACCTTC. Translating gives CASRPGLNNYGYTF. Together with reference TRBV11-2 and TRBJ1-2, the CDR3 gives the full variable domain: EAGVAQSPRYKIIEKRQSVAFWCNPISGHATLYWYQQILGQGPKLLIQFQNNGVVDDSQLPKDRFSAERLKGVDSTLKIQPAKLEDSAVYLCASRPGLNNYGYTFGSGTRLTVV.